This T cell receptor (beta chain) was sequenced for a study of blood T cell repertoires in COVID-19. The CDR3 covers 14 residues. V was shortened by 8 bases and J by 3 bases, with 16 bases between the two germline ends. Germline V gene data show CDR1 as SNHLY and CDR2 as FYNNEI. TCRdb keeps only in-frame clones here, not all; method: immunoSEQ multiplex PCR. This sample carries more than 300,000 clones, roughly 90% of them seen once, and the ten largest clones take roughly 3.6%. The source of this sequence is a young woman who had been exposed to COVID-19. Sequencing used PBMCs or T cells enriched from blood (not recorded which). The chain links TRBV2 to TRBJ1-1; D is possibly TRBD1 (5 bases). Here the CDR3 DNA reads TGTGCCAGCTACGTTGGAGCAGGGCACACTGAAGCTTTCTTT. Protein: CASYVGAGHTEAFF.